This is a list of T cell receptor beta chains from one sample in a study of blood T cell repertoires in COVID-19. Clones were read by immunoSEQ multiplex PCR, and TCRdb kept only the in-frame ones, dropping some. The sample carries some 250,000 clones, about 73% recorded once. The sequenced sample consisted of peripheral blood. The receptors were sampled from a woman aged 80 or older with acute or convalescent COVID-19. The CDR3 runs from the conserved cysteine through the conserved F or W. D genes are given only for firm matches. Clone size is stated in some rows and not others, as once, few, many or a class when expanded.

J	D	size	V	CDR3	DNA
TRBJ2-5	TRBD2	-	TRBV9	CASSVATSGGQETQYF	TGTGCCAGCAGCGTAGCGACTAGCGGGGGGCAAGAGACCCAGTACTTC
TRBJ2-1	-	once	TRBV9	CASSLRWGGIYNEQFF	TGTGCCAGCAGCTTGAGATGGGGGGGCATATACAATGAGCAGTTCTTC
TRBJ2-5	TRBD1	once	TRBV6-5	CASSYTGGGGQETQYF	TGTGCCAGCAGTTATACAGGGGGTGGTGGCCAAGAGACCCAGTACTTC
TRBJ2-7	TRBD2	once	TRBV9	CASSVHSGRYEQYF	TGTGCCAGCAGCGTACATTCCGGGAGGTACGAGCAGTACTTC
TRBJ1-6	-	-	TRBV27	CASSLSFVKGSSYNSPLHF	TGTGCCAGCAGTTTATCATTCGTTAAAGGGAGCTCCTATAATTCACCCCTCCACTTT
TRBJ2-1	TRBD1	-	TRBV2	CASSGTGVNEQFF	TGTGCCAGCAGTGGGACAGGAGTCAATGAGCAGTTCTTC
TRBJ1-6	-	-	TRBV28	CASSLPADMSHSPLHF	TGTGCCAGCAGTTTACCCGCCGACATGTCCCATTCACCCCTCCACTTT
TRBJ2-5	-	-	TRBV5-5	CASTRAGPVETQYF	TGTGCCAGCACCCGCGCGGGTCCAGTGGAGACCCAGTACTTC
TRBJ1-1	TRBD1	few	TRBV11-2	CASSLGETGGTEAFF	TGTGCCAGCAGCTTAGGTGAGACAGGGGGCACTGAAGCTTTCTTT
TRBJ1-2	-	-	TRBV2	CASSGQKYYGYTF	TGTGCCAGCAGTGGGCAGAAGTACTATGGCTACACCTTC
TRBJ1-2	TRBD1	-	TRBV2	CASSRDSQYGYTF	TGTGCCAGCAGTCGGGACAGCCAATATGGCTACACCTTC
TRBJ2-4	TRBD2	-	TRBV19	CASSIMGEGAKNIQYF	TGTGCCAGTAGTATTATGGGGGAGGGAGCCAAAAACATTCAGTACTTC
TRBJ2-7	-	-	TRBV3-1/TRBV3-2	CASSQVSYEQYF	TGTGCCAGCAGCCAAGTGTCGTACGAGCAGTACTTC
TRBJ2-7	-	-	TRBV7-9	CASSLNRVNEQYF	TGTGCCAGCAGCTTAAACAGGGTCAACGAGCAGTACTTC
TRBJ1-6	-	-	TRBV6-5	CASSYLYSPLHF	TGTGCCAGCAGTTACCTTTATTCACCCCTCCACTTT
TRBJ2-5	TRBD1	-	TRBV29-1	CSVVQGAVRETQYF	TGCAGCGTTGTTCAGGGGGCGGTAAGGGAGACCCAGTACTTC
TRBJ2-1	-	-	TRBV29-1	CSGSSYNEQFF	TGCAGCGGTAGCTCCTACAATGAGCAGTTCTTC
TRBJ2-7	-	-	TRBV12-3/TRBV12-4	CASSLPGSEQYF	TGTGCCAGCAGTTTACCAGGCTCCGAGCAGTACTTC
TRBJ2-1	-	-	TRBV7-2	CASSPGFSHNEQFF	TGTGCCAGCAGCCCAGGGTTTTCCCACAATGAGCAGTTCTTC
TRBJ1-2	TRBD1	-	TRBV28	CASSLATGRSYTF	TGTGCCAGCAGTTTAGCGACAGGGAGAAGCTACACCTTC
TRBJ1-6	TRBD1	-	TRBV7-2	CASSTAPGQGNSPLHF	TGTGCCAGCAGCACCGCGCCGGGACAGGGGAATTCACCCCTCCACTTT
TRBJ1-2	-	-	TRBV7-8	CASSLRWQGISNYGYTF	TGTGCCAGCAGCTTAAGATGGCAGGGAATTTCTAACTATGGCTACACCTTC
TRBJ2-5	TRBD1	few	TRBV29-1	CSPDDTGQGAGETQYF	TGCAGCCCCGATGATACGGGACAGGGGGCGGGGGAGACCCAGTACTTC
TRBJ1-1	TRBD1	-	TRBV7-2	CASSSDRGRGAFF	TGTGCCAGCAGCTCGGACAGGGGGCGTGGAGCTTTCTTT
TRBJ1-4	-	once	TRBV7-9	CASQSGREKLFF	TGTGCCAGCCAATCTGGCCGTGAAAAACTGTTTTTT
TRBJ1-1	-	-	TRBV2	CASSELSREAFF	TGTGCCAGCAGTGAACTAAGTAGGGAGGCTTTCTTT
TRBJ2-7	-	few	TRBV28	CASSTVTGAFEQYF	TGTGCCAGCAGTACGGTGACTGGGGCCTTCGAGCAGTACTTC
TRBJ2-7	TRBD2	few	TRBV2	CASSLNWASGRSSYEQYF	TGTGCCAGCAGCCTAAATTGGGCTAGCGGTCGAAGCTCCTACGAGCAGTACTTC
TRBJ1-2	TRBD1	once	TRBV6-2/TRBV6-3	CASRPTGVYYGYTF	TGTGCCAGCAGACCTACAGGGGTCTACTATGGCTACACCTTC
TRBJ2-1	-	-	TRBV6-5	CASRRQGGSYNEQFF	TGTGCCAGCAGACGGCAGGGGGGATCCTACAATGAGCAGTTCTTC
TRBJ1-1	-	-	TRBV28	CASSLSRGSNTEAFF	TGTGCCAGCAGTTTGAGCAGGGGATCGAACACTGAAGCTTTCTTT
TRBJ1-2	-	few	TRBV21-1	CASSKGDRPLNYGYTF	TGTGCCAGCAGCAAGGGTGACAGACCATTAAACTATGGCTACACCTTC
TRBJ1-1	TRBD1	-	TRBV3-1/TRBV3-2	CASSRGTGVPNTEAFF	TGTGCCAGCAGCCGAGGGACAGGGGTGCCGAACACTGAAGCTTTCTTT
TRBJ1-2	-	-	TRBV7-8	CASSIPGHGYGYTF	TGTGCCAGCAGCATACCGGGACATGGCTATGGCTACACCTTC
TRBJ2-7	TRBD2	-	TRBV9	CASSGTSGGASEQYF	TGTGCCAGCAGCGGAACTAGCGGGGGGGCGAGTGAGCAGTACTTC
TRBJ2-7	TRBD2	few	TRBV6-5	CASSYAGGDYEQYF	TGTGCCAGCAGCTATGCGGGAGGGGACTACGAGCAGTACTTC
TRBJ1-2	TRBD1	-	TRBV5-5	CASSRQGAAGYTF	TGTGCCAGCAGCCGACAGGGGGCGGCGGGCTACACCTTC
TRBJ2-1	-	-	TRBV21-1	CASSLNGRRCYNEQFF	TGTGCCAGCAGCCTCAATGGTAGGAGGTGTTACAATGAGCAGTTCTTC
TRBJ1-3	-	few	TRBV7-2	CASSSQVSGNTIYF	TGTGCCAGCAGCTCACAGGTCTCTGGAAACACCATATATTTT
TRBJ1-1	-	-	TRBV24-1	CARNAGLLNTEAFF	TGTGCCAGGAACGCGGGACTTCTGAACACTGAAGCTTTCTTT
TRBJ1-1	TRBD1	-	TRBV2	CASSTQGSPNTEAFF	TGTGCCAGCAGTACACAGGGGTCCCCGAACACTGAAGCTTTCTTT
TRBJ1-4	TRBD1	-	TRBV5-8	CASSRGQGGEKLFF	TGTGCCAGCAGCCGGGGACAGGGCGGAGAAAAACTGTTTTTT
TRBJ1-2	-	few	TRBV19	CASSITFGGTQNYGYTF	TGTGCCAGTAGTATAACTTTCGGAGGGACCCAAAACTATGGCTACACCTTC
TRBJ2-3	-	-	TRBV2	CASSVFPDTQYF	TGTGCCAGCAGTGTATTCCCAGATACGCAGTATTTT
TRBJ2-3	TRBD2	-	TRBV4-2	CASSQGDGRAWDTQYF	TGTGCCAGCAGCCAAGGAGACGGGAGGGCCTGGGATACGCAGTATTTT
TRBJ1-4	-	once	TRBV25-1	CASSEWRGRYEKLFF	TGTGCCAGCAGTGAATGGCGGGGGCGTTATGAAAAACTGTTTTTT
TRBJ1-2	-	-	TRBV6-5	CASSYVGEGGYGYTF	TGTGCCAGCAGTTACGTAGGGGAAGGGGGCTATGGCTACACCTTC
TRBJ2-5	-	-	TRBV11-2	CASSLVGETQYF	TGTGCCAGCAGCTTAGTCGGTGAGACCCAGTACTTC
TRBJ2-7	TRBD2	-	TRBV9	CASPPGLAGNEQYF	TGTGCCAGCCCCCCCGGGCTAGCGGGAAACGAGCAGTACTTC
TRBJ1-4	TRBD1	-	TRBV5-4	CASSLGGTNEKLFF	TGTGCCAGCAGCTTAGGGGGCACTAATGAAAAACTGTTTTTT